This T cell receptor (beta chain) was recovered during a study of T cells in Graves' hyperthyroidism and ophthalmopathy. Study-level background: It was at initial diagnosis, before any treatment, that peripheral blood was collected. General observations from the study: Most clonotypes expanded in thyroid above 0.001 were likewise present in blood.

Exclusion of a patient resulted from uncontrolled infection, other autoimmune disease, pregnancy or lactation. Based on clinical symptoms, serum thyroxine and TRAb, thyroid ultrasound and orbital computed tomography, diagnoses were reached. Amplification targeted TCR beta CDR3 regions from RNA transcripts. An initial round of RT-PCR targeting the TCR CDR3 relied on the HTBI primer set. A single record per CDR3 protein comes from TCRdb applying MiXCR to the multiplex PCR reads. Seen here are 750,000 to 900,000 distinct CDR3 sequences, over 35% observed once, and the top ten hold over 8%. The V and J ends lost 8 bases and 3 bases respectively, with 19 bases between them. Germline V gives CDR1 SNHLY, CDR2 FYNNEI. The CDR3 is made up of 15 amino acids. This clonotype came up many times. Its specificity is unknown.

The sequenced sample consisted of blood. The receptor's source is a man aged 18 to 29 with Graves' hyperthyroidism. V usage is TRBV2 and J usage is TRBJ1-2; D is possibly TRBD1 (5 bases). The DNA of the CDR3 is TGTGCCAGCCCCGGGTGGGGGGGTAGCGACTATGGCTACACCTTC. It is translated as CASPGWGGSDYGYTF.